What follows describes a single TCR beta chain. Its specificity is not known. A much larger clone is a single base away; this may be a read error. At the time of active disease, bone marrow was collected from every patient. This CDR3 spans 13 amino acids. CDR1 is SEHNR, CDR2 FQNEAQ, per germline (reference sequence). These data are taken from a study of read filtering for tumor transcriptome and immune sequencing. Study outcomes and limitations: RNA-seq captured clonotypes less deeply and reliably than IR-seq. Correlation between methods rose after single-read clonotypes were removed.

The library was built from about 0.4 ug RNA with molecular barcoded adaptors for alpha/delta and beta/gamma chains. TCRdb re-derived calls from the reads in MiXCR, one entry per CDR3 protein. The table lists more than 100,000 distinct CDR3 sequences, 13% of them singletons, with about 8.6% in the top ten. This receptor was identified in a donor over 35 with multiple myeloma. This chain uses TRBV7-9 with TRBJ2-1, with TRBD2 identical over 10 bases. Sequencing input: a population of CD138-negative cells sorted from bone marrow. DNA for the CDR3: TGTGCCAGCAGGGCGAGCGGGAGGGATGAGCAGCTCTTC. Its protein is CASRASGRDEQLF. The full variable domain, its missing parts supplied by reference TRBV7-9 and TRBJ2-1, is DTGVSQNPRHKITKRGQNVTFRCDPISEHNRLYWYRQTLGQGPEFLTYFQNEAQLEKSRLLSDRFSAERPKGSFSTLEIQRTEQGDSAMYLCASRASGRDEQLFGPGTRLTVL.